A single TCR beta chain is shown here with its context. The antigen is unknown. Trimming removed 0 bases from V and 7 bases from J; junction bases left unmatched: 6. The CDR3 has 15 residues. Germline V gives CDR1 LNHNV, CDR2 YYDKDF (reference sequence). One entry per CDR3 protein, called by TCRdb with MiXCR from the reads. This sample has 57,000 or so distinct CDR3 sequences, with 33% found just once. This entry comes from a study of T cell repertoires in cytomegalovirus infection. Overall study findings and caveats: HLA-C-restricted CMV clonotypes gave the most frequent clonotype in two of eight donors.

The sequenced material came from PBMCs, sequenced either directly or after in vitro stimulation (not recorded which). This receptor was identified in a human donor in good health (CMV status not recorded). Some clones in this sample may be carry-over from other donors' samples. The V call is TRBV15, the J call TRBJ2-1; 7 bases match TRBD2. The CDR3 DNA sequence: TGTGCCACCAGCAGAGATCGTGGACTAGTAAATGAGCAGTTCTTC. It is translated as CATSRDRGLVNEQFF.